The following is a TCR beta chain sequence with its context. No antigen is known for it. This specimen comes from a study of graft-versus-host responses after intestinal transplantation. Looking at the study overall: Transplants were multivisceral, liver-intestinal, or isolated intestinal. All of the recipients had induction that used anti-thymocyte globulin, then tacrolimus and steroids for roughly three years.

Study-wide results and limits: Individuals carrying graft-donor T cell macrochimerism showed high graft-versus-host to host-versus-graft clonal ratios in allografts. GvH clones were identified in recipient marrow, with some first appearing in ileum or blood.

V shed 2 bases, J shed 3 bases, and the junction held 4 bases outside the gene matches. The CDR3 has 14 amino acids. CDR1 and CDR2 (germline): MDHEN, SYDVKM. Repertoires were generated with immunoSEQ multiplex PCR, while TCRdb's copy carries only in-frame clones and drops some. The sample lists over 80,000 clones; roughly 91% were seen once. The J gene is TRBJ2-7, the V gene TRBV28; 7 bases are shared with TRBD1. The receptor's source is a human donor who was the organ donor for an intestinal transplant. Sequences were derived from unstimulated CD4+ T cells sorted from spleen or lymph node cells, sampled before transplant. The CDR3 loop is CASSLGQAVYEQYF. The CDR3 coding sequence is TGTGCCAGCAGTTTAGGACAGGCCGTCTACGAGCAGTACTTC.